This entry lists 29 T cell receptor beta chains sequenced from one sample in a study of blood T cell repertoires in COVID-19. The data were produced by immunoSEQ multiplex PCR, yet TCRdb's version contains in-frame clones alone and is incomplete. This repertoire shows hundreds of thousands of clones, roughly nine tenths found once; its top ten account for around 1.1%. The sequenced sample was PBMCs or T cells enriched from blood (not recorded which). These receptors were collected from a young man who had recovered from COVID-19.

This chain uses TRBV28 with TRBJ2-4; D perhaps matches TRBD1 (6 bases). This CDR3 is 14 amino acids long. Trimming removed 6 bases at V and 3 bases at J, with 12 bases between. Germline V CDR1 and CDR2: MDHEN, SYDVKM. This chain's CDR3 is CASRSGVSKNIQYF. The CDR3 coding sequence is TGTGCCAGCAGGTCAGGGGTAAGCAAAAACATTCAGTACTTC.

J is TRBJ2-2 and V is TRBV5-1; no reliable D call. The CDR3 spans 14 residues. V shed 0 bases and J shed 4 bases, with 7 bases lying between them. CDR1 and CDR2 from the germline V gene are SGHRS and YFSETQ. CDR3 loop: CASSLGPGTGELFF. The CDR3 bases are TGCGCCAGCAGCTTGGGACCAGGCACCGGGGAGCTGTTTTTT.

This clone came up once. J is TRBJ2-3 and V is TRBV10-1; TRBD1 agrees at 7 bases. This CDR3 contains 15 residues. Germline loops: CDR1 WNHNN, CDR2 SYGVQD (reference sequence). V shed 6 bases and J 1 base; nucleotides not matched to a gene: 7. CDR3 bases: TGCGCCAGCAGCGACACAGGGGTCGGCACAGATACGCAGTATTTT. Protein: CASSDTGVGTDTQYF.

V gene TRBV4-2 combines with J gene TRBJ1-1; D possibly corresponds to TRBD1 (5 bases). In germline, CDR1 is LGHNA, CDR2 YNFKEQ. The V end was cut by 1 base, the J end by 6 bases, with 6 bases between. CDR3 length equals 12 residues. The chain's CDR3 is CASSQVGAEAFF. Here the CDR3 DNA reads TGTGCCAGCAGCCAAGTAGGGGCTGAAGCTTTCTTT.

The chain has TRBV18 and TRBJ2-2; D possibly corresponds to TRBD2 (6 bases). Germline CDR1 reads KGHSH; CDR2 reads LQKENI. The CDR3 sequence is 15 residues long. Trimming took off 3 bases at V and 7 bases at J, with 15 bases between the two ends. The CDR3 spells CASSPLAGSGGELFF. In DNA, the CDR3 is TGTGCCAGCTCACCGTTGGCCGGGAGCGGCGGGGAGCTGTTTTTT. The full variable domain, completed using reference TRBV18 and TRBJ2-2, is NAGVMQNPRHLVRRRGQEARLRCSPMKGHSHVYWYRQLPEEGLKFMVYLQKENIIDESGMPKERFSAEFPKEGPSILRIQQVVRGDSAAYFCASSPLAGSGGELFFGEGSRLTVL.

The chain recombines TRBV15 with TRBJ1-3; the D is unclear. The CDR3 is 16 amino acids. The germline gives CDR1 LNHNV, CDR2 YYDKDF (reference sequence). With 3 bases removed from V and 7 bases from J, the gap between germline ends came to 19 bases. The CDR3 bases are TGTGCCACCAGCAGTAAAGGGAGTCCTAGCTGGAACACCATATATTTT. Its protein product is CATSSKGSPSWNTIYF.

The chain joins TRBV19 to TRBJ1-5, with D uncertain. The V gene's germline CDR1 is LNHDA and CDR2 SQIVND (reference sequence). The length of the CDR3 is 14 residues. Trimming took 9 bases from V and 0 from J, leaving 12 bases between them. The CDR3: CASRAQTSNQPQHF. The DNA for the CDR3 is TGTGCCAGCCGTGCACAGACTAGCAATCAGCCCCAGCATTTT.

This chain joins TRBV4-2 and TRBJ2-7; tentatively, D is TRBD2 (5 bases). Germline-derived CDR1 and CDR2 are LGHNA and YNFKEQ. The V gene lost 4 bases and the J gene lost 2 bases, with 12 bases spanning the gap. The CDR3 contains 14 residues. The CDR3: CASSPAAGAYEQYF. The CDR3 DNA reads as TGTGCCAGCAGCCCCGCTGCCGGGGCCTACGAGCAGTACTTC.

J is TRBJ2-1 and V is TRBV7-8; D is perhaps TRBD1 (6 bases). With 4 bases removed from V and 4 bases from J, the gap between germline ends came to 20 bases. There are 17 residues in the CDR3. CDR1 and CDR2 (germline): SGHVS, FQNEAQ. Here the CDR3 reads CASSSLKTGMLYNEQFF. The CDR3 DNA follows: TGTGCCAGCAGCTCTCTCAAGACAGGAATGTTATACAATGAGCAGTTCTTC.

The gene calls are TRBV5-1 and TRBJ1-4, with TRBD1 matching over 7 bases. With 0 bases clipped from V and 6 bases from J, the junction kept 11 bases outside the gene matches. The CDR3 totals 17 residues. CDR1 SGHRS and CDR2 YFSETQ come from the germline V gene. The DNA for the CDR3 is TGCGCCAGCAGCTTGGGGTTATCGGGACAGCTCGATGAAAAACTGTTTTTT. Protein: CASSLGLSGQLDEKLFF.

The chain recombines TRBV5-1 with TRBJ2-2, with 10 bases identical to TRBD1. Germline lookup yields CDR1 SGHRS and CDR2 YFSETQ. The V gene end was trimmed by 4 bases and the J gene end by 6 bases; junction bases not matched to a gene: 6. The CDR3 spans 15 residues. CDR3 protein: CASSRKGQGSGELFF. CDR3 DNA sequence: TGCGCCAGCAGCCGGAAGGGACAGGGGTCCGGGGAGCTGTTTTTT.

The genes are TRBV5-1 and TRBJ1-1, with TRBD1 matching 12 bases. CDR1 is SGHRS and CDR2 is YFSETQ in the germline V gene. This CDR3 spans 16 amino acids. Trimming cost V 5 bases and J 3 bases; bases outside gene matches: 8. Here the CDR3 reads CASRGDRGRPDTEAFF. The CDR3 coding sequence is TGCGCCAGCAGAGGGGACAGGGGGCGCCCGGACACTGAAGCTTTCTTT.

J is TRBJ2-1 and V is TRBV5-4; 8 bases line up with TRBD2. The germline gives CDR1 SGHNT, CDR2 YYREEE (reference sequence). This CDR3 is 15 amino acids long. Trimming removed 5 bases from V and 6 bases from J; junction bases left unmatched: 10. As DNA, the CDR3 is TGTGCCAGCAGTTTCGGGGGGGGGCGCTCCAATGAGCAGTTCTTC. Its protein is CASSFGGGRSNEQFF.

V usage is TRBV5-1 and J usage is TRBJ1-1; unclear D gene. Trimming removed 2 bases from V and 1 base from J, with 6 bases in between. Germline V CDR1 and CDR2: SGHRS, YFSETQ. This CDR3 has 13 residues. CDR3 in amino acids: CASSFNRNTEAFF. The CDR3 DNA reads as TGCGCCAGCAGCTTTAACAGGAACACTGAAGCTTTCTTT. Full variable domain (outside the CDR3, taken from reference TRBV5-1 and TRBJ1-1): KAGVTQTPRYLIKTRGQQVTLSCSPISGHRSVSWYQQTPGQGLQFLFEYFSETQRNKGNFPGRFSGRQFSNSRSEMNVSTLELGDSALYLCASSFNRNTEAFFGQGTRLTVV.

The chain joins TRBV10-1 to TRBJ2-1; 10 nucleotides match TRBD2. Germline assignment: CDR1 WNHNN and CDR2 SYGVQD (reference sequence). The CDR3 runs to 17 residues. J was trimmed by 0 bases and V by 3 bases; bases with no gene match: 5. CDR3 in DNA: TGCGCCAGCAGTGACGGACTAGCGGCTTTCTCCTACAATGAGCAGTTCTTC. This translates into CASSDGLAAFSYNEQFF.

The table lists this clone with a count of one. This chain connects TRBV27 to TRBJ2-7, with D unclear. The V end lost 1 base, the J end lost 3 bases, and 10 bases lay between the germline ends. The CDR3 is made up of 14 amino acids. Germline assignment: CDR1 MNHEY and CDR2 SMNVEV (reference sequence). CDR3 in amino acids: CASSLYAVDYEQYF. DNA of the CDR3: TGTGCCAGCAGTTTATATGCGGTCGACTACGAGCAGTACTTC.

The V gene is TRBV7-3, the J gene TRBJ2-1, with 13 bases matching TRBD2. Germline V gene lookup returns CDR1 SGHTA and CDR2 FQGTGA. V was clipped by 4 bases and J by 4 bases; unmatched bases: 1. The CDR3 loop spans 15 amino acids. The CDR3 DNA reads TGTGCCAGCAGCTCGGGACTAGCGGGATACAATGAGCAGTTCTTC. It encodes CASSSGLAGYNEQFF.

The chain is built from TRBV7-9 and TRBJ2-2; 8 bases map to TRBD2. CDR1 is SEHNR and CDR2 is FQNEAQ in the germline V gene (reference sequence). V was pared by 5 bases and J by 4 bases, with 3 bases of the junction left unmatched. This CDR3 is 14 amino acids long. The CDR3 loop is CASSVLAGTGELFF. The CDR3 DNA is TGTGCCAGCAGCGTTCTAGCGGGCACCGGGGAGCTGTTTTTT.

The CDR3 sequence: CASSYSGENQPQHF. DNA of the CDR3: TGTGCCAGCAGTTACTCGGGAGAAAATCAGCCCCAGCATTTT. The rearrangement uses TRBV6-5 and TRBJ1-5, with D unresolved. The CDR3 runs to 14 residues. CDR1 and CDR2 from the germline V gene are MNHEY and SVGAGI. Trimming pared 0 bases from V and 4 bases from J, leaving 7 bases between.

The V call is TRBV2, the J call TRBJ1-4, with D uncertain. Trimming stripped 8 bases from V and 0 bases from J, with 7 bases between. The V gene's germline CDR1 is SNHLY and CDR2 FYNNEI. The CDR3 has 13 residues. The CDR3 nucleotides are TGTGCCAGCGCGGGTGCAACTAATGAAAAACTGTTTTTT. It encodes CASAGATNEKLFF.

The chain couples TRBV18 to TRBJ2-4; D perhaps matches TRBD1 (5 bases). This CDR3 comprises 14 residues. Germline CDR1 reads KGHSH; CDR2 reads LQKENI. V lost 4 bases to trimming and J lost 5 bases, with 12 bases between them. The CDR3 protein is CASSLLEGENIQYF. As DNA, the CDR3 is TGTGCCAGCTCACTATTAGAAGGGGAAAACATTCAGTACTTC.

This chain joins TRBV28 and TRBJ2-1; 8 nucleotides match TRBD2. J lost 8 bases, V lost 5 bases, and 23 bases had no gene match. The CDR3 runs to 19 residues. CDR1 and CDR2 from the germline V gene are MDHEN and SYDVKM. The CDR3 DNA reads TGTGCCAGCAGTCCCACGCTCCAGGGACTAGGACACGGGGGCGATGAGCAGTTCTTC. It encodes CASSPTLQGLGHGGDEQFF. The entire variable domain, with the rest obtained from reference TRBV28 and TRBJ2-1, is as follows: DVKVTQSSRYLVKRTGEKVFLECVQDMDHENMFWYRQDPGLGLRLIYFSYDVKMKEKGDIPEGYSVSREKKERFSLILESASTNQTSMYLCASSPTLQGLGHGGDEQFFGPGTRLTVL.

CDR3 bases: TGTGCCAGCAGCTTGCAGGACAGGGATAACTATGGCTACACCTTC. It specifies CASSLQDRDNYGYTF. This chain joins TRBV5-4 and TRBJ1-2, with 8 positions matching TRBD1. Germline V gene data show CDR1 as SGHNT and CDR2 as YYREEE (reference sequence). There are 15 residues in the CDR3. J lost 1 base, V lost 1 base, and 3 bases had no gene match.

For the CDR3, the DNA is TGCGCCAGCAGCGACACCTCTGGCGGGAGGAACACCGGGGAGCTGTTTTTT. Amino acid sequence: CASSDTSGGRNTGELFF. The gene calls are TRBV4-1 and TRBJ2-2; TRBD2 matches 7 bases. With V trimmed by 5 bases and J by 1 base, 10 bases remained unmatched. The CDR3 totals 17 residues. Germline CDR1 is MGHRA and CDR2 is YSYEKL.

On this clone: One end of the junction does not line up with germline, which may come from a read error. This chain uses TRBV12-3 or TRBV12-4 with TRBJ2-1, with 11 positions matching TRBD2. The CDR3 is 12 residues long. As DNA, the CDR3 is TGTGCCAGCAGTTCGACTAGCGGGACCAGTATCTTC. This gives the protein CASSSTSGTSIF.

The DNA for the CDR3 is TGTGCCAGTAGTATGGTGGCGGAATATAGCAATCAGCCCCAGCATTTT. Encoded protein: CASSMVAEYSNQPQHF. The chain recombines TRBV19 with TRBJ1-5, with no clear D. Germline CDR1 reads LNHDA; CDR2 reads SQIVND (reference sequence). The V and J ends lost 3 bases and 0 bases respectively, with 12 bases between them. The CDR3 loop spans 16 amino acids.

The V and J genes are TRBV30 and TRBJ1-2, with 8 bases aligning to TRBD1. V was clipped by 1 base and J by 14 bases; unmatched bases: 18. The CDR3 spans 15 residues. Germline CDR1 and CDR2: GTSNPN and SVGIG (reference sequence). The CDR3 loop is CAWSASGGQVMARTF. CDR3 sequence (DNA): TGTGCCTGGAGTGCGTCCGGGGGACAGGTTATGGCTAGAACCTTC.

The chain has TRBV19 and TRBJ1-5; a weak D match, TRBD1 (6 bases). CDR1 and CDR2 from the germline V gene are LNHDA and SQIVND (reference sequence). Trimming stripped 4 bases from V and 7 bases from J, with 17 bases between. The CDR3 covers 15 residues. CDR3 sequence: CASSTSRGSWQPQHF. The CDR3 DNA is TGTGCCAGTAGTACTTCAAGGGGGTCGTGGCAGCCCCAGCATTTT.

Worth noting for this clone: At one end, the junction sequence differs from germline, possibly due to a read error. The chain joins TRBV7-9 to TRBJ2-4; 7 bases align to TRBD2. Germline V gene lookup returns CDR1 SEHNR and CDR2 FQNEAQ (reference sequence). The CDR3 length is 12 residues. The CDR3 is CASSSYSGTGNF. In DNA form, the CDR3 reads TGTGCCAGCAGCTCTTACAGCGGGACTGGGAACTTC. The variable domain in full, completed from reference TRBV7-9 and TRBJ2-4, reads DTGVSQNPRHKITKRGQNVTFRCDPISEHNRLYWYRQTLGQGPEFLTYFQNEAQLEKSRLLSDRFSAERPKGSFSTLEIQRTEQGDSAMYLCASSSYSGTGNFGAGTRLSVL.